Below, one TCR beta chain is given with its context. Its antigen is currently unknown. CDR3 size: 14 residues. Trimming took 8 bases from V and 5 from J, leaving 19 bases between them. Germline CDR1 and CDR2: DFQATT and SNEGSKA (reference sequence). The sample originates from a study of T-cell memory formation after mild COVID-19. Study-level findings and limits: What remained unconfirmed was the SARS-CoV-2 specificity of second-wave clones peaking on day 37. For contracting clones, CD4+ ones sat mainly in CM and EM, CD8+ in EMRA.

TCRdb analysed the 5' RACE reads with MiXCR anew, one entry per CDR3 protein. This sample has about 320,000 distinct CDR3 sequences, with approximately 14% found just once. Sequences were obtained from PBMCs or a T cell subset sorted from them (not recorded which). The source is a man between 18 and 29 years old who had mild COVID-19 (a few samples of this study predate the infection). Cell type and time point are not known. The V and J genes are TRBV20-1 and TRBJ2-1; the D is unclear. The CDR3 nucleotides read TGCAGTCCTTCCCGCCCTAGTTTTAACAATGAGCAGTTCTTC. This encodes CSPSRPSFNNEQFF.